The T cell receptor (beta chain) described here comes from a study of blood T cell repertoires in COVID-19. Study information: In each case, the material was cDNA or gDNA derived from T cells, B-cell-depleted T cells, or PBMCs.

Trimming took off 7 bases at V and 5 bases at J, with 23 bases between the two ends. CDR3 size: 16 residues. In germline, CDR1 is MNHEY, CDR2 SMNVEV (reference sequence). Authors' processing steps: How many nucleated cells were present was estimated from reference gene primer amplification. Measured with immunoSEQ multiplex PCR; TCRdb has only the in-frame clones, and not every one. The DNA gave D and trimming, while V, J and clone size come from that table. This sample has some 160,000 clones; around 77% occur once, and the top ten carry over 7%. The TCR originated in a middle-aged man with active or convalescent COVID-19. The sequenced material came from peripheral blood. The chain has TRBV27 and TRBJ2-5; D might be TRBD1 (9 bases). The CDR3 DNA reads TGTGCCAGCACGGGGGGGACAGGGAAAGATTGGGAGACCCAGTACTTC. As protein: CASTGGTGKDWETQYF.